What follows are 6 T cell receptor beta chains derived from one specimen sequenced in a study of T cell repertoires in ileal Crohn's disease (dated by TCRdb to the late 2010s). To prepare the library, the immunoSEQ multiplex PCR assay was applied. What TCRdb holds here is the immuneACCESS table cut down to in-frame rearrangements. Part of the clones is not present; checked against another copy, under half of the missing clones reflect an unresolved V gene, and the others are unexplained. Present in this sample are 15,000 to 20,000 clones, roughly 91% of which were seen just once. The ten largest account for 3.4% of the sample. Sequencing was done on a sample of ileal tissue. These receptors came from an adult with Crohn's disease.

V usage is TRBV5-5 and J usage is TRBJ2-1, with D tentatively TRBD1 (6 bases). This CDR3 is 15 amino acids long. V lost 6 bases to trimming and J lost 2 bases, with 15 bases between them. The V gene's germline CDR1 is SGHKS and CDR2 YYEKEE (reference sequence). The CDR3 loop reads CASILTGMAYNEQFF. CDR3 nucleotides: TGTGCCAGCATCCTTACAGGGATGGCCTACAATGAGCAGTTCTTC. Drawing the rest from reference TRBV5-5 and TRBJ2-1, the complete variable domain is DAGVTQSPTHLIKTRGQQVTLRCSPISGHKSVSWYQQVLGQGPQFIFQYYEKEERGRGNFPDRFSARQFPNYSSELNVNALLLGDSALYLCASILTGMAYNEQFFGPGTRLTVL.

V gene TRBV30 combines with J gene TRBJ2-6; 10 positions match TRBD1. The length of the CDR3 is 18 residues. Germline CDR1 GTSNPN, CDR2 SVGIG (reference sequence). Losses at the gene ends were 4 bases for V and 1 base for J; bases not matched to a gene: 10. This CDR3 reads CAWTLYGTGVSGANVLTF. The CDR3 bases are TGTGCCTGGACCCTCTACGGGACAGGGGTATCTGGGGCCAACGTCCTGACTTTC. The variable domain in full, completed from reference TRBV30 and TRBJ2-6, reads SQTIHQWPATLVQPVGSPLSLECTVEGTSNPNLYWYRQAAGRGLQLLFYSVGIGQISSEVPQNLSASRPQDRQFILSSKKLLLSDSGFYLCAWTLYGTGVSGANVLTFGAGSRLTVL.

The chain recombines TRBV6-5 with TRBJ1-1; D might be TRBD1 (6 bases). From germline, CDR1 is MNHEY and CDR2 SVGAGI. Trimming cost V 5 bases and J 6 bases, with 13 bases left between them. This CDR3 is 13 amino acids long. The DNA of the CDR3 is TGTGCCAGCAGTACGACAGGTGACCCTGAAGCTTTCTTT. Its translation is CASSTTGDPEAFF.

The chain uses TRBV18 and TRBJ1-5; 9 nucleotides agree with TRBD1. The J segment lost 5 bases and the V segment lost 6 bases, leaving 17 bases of the junction unmatched. The CDR3 length is 18 residues. Germline V gene data show CDR1 as KGHSH and CDR2 as LQKENI. The CDR3 coding sequence is TGTGCCAGCTCGCAGAATCCGCCCGGGACAGGGAACGATCAGCCCCAGCATTTT. It specifies CASSQNPPGTGNDQPQHF.

This clone came up a few times. One junction end does not reproduce the germline sequence, and a read error may be involved. The chain links TRBV6-5 to TRBJ2-7; TRBD1 agrees at 8 bases. The CDR3 extends over 15 amino acids. From germline, CDR1 is MNHEY and CDR2 SVGAGI. The CDR3 nucleotides are TGTGCCAGCAGGTACTCCGGACAGGGAGCCTACGAGCAGTACTTC. As protein: CASRYSGQGAYEQYF.

This chain uses TRBV5-1 with TRBJ2-5; D perhaps matches TRBD2 (7 bases). The CDR3 contains 14 residues. Trimming cost V 4 bases and J 5 bases, with 15 bases left between them. The V gene's germline CDR1 is SGHRS and CDR2 YFSETQ. CDR3 DNA sequence: TGCGCCAGCAGCGGGGGCGGGGGAGGTGAGACCCAGTACTTC. Its translation: CASSGGGGGETQYF.